This TCR beta chain was obtained from a study of response to subunit inactivated influenza vaccine. Whole-study findings and limits: Authors suggested seasonal influenza vaccinations each recruit few new T cells.

Each CDR3 protein gets one entry after TCRdb re-called the RT-PCR reads with MiXCR. Of 530,000 or so distinct CDR3 sequences listed, 12% to 15% are singletons. The sample holds a few counts of this clonotype. Its antigen is unknown. This clonotype was sampled from a man aged 50 to 60 who received an inactivated influenza vaccine. The specimen was PBMCs from blood, collected roughly 12 days after vaccination.

CDR3 DNA: TGTGCCTGGAGCCTAGGAGGGGGCGAGCAGTACTTC. Translating it yields CAWSLGGGEQYF. The genes are TRBV30 and TRBJ2-7; D is perhaps TRBD1 or TRBD2 (6 bases each). The CDR3 sequence is 12 residues long. CDR1 and CDR2 (germline): GTSNPN, SVGIG (reference sequence). Trimming removed 3 bases from V and 6 bases from J, with 12 bases in between.